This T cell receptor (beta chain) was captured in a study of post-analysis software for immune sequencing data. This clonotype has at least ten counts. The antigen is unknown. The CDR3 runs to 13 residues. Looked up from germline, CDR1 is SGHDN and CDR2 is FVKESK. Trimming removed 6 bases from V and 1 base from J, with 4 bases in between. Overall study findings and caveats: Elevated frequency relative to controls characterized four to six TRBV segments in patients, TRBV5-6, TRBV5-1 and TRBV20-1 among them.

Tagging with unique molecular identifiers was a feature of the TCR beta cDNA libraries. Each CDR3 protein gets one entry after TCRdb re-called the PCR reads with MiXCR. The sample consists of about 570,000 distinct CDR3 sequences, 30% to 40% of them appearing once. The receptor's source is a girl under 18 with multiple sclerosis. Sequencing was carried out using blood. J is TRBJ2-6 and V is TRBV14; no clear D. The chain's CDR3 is CASSLSGANVLTF. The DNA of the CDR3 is TGTGCCAGCAGTTTATCTGGGGCCAACGTCCTGACTTTC. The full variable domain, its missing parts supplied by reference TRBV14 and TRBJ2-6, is EAGVTQFPSHSVIEKGQTVTLRCDPISGHDNLYWYRRVMGKEIKFLLHFVKESKQDESGMPNNRFLAERTGGTYSTLKVQPAELEDSGVYFCASSLSGANVLTFGAGSRLTVL.